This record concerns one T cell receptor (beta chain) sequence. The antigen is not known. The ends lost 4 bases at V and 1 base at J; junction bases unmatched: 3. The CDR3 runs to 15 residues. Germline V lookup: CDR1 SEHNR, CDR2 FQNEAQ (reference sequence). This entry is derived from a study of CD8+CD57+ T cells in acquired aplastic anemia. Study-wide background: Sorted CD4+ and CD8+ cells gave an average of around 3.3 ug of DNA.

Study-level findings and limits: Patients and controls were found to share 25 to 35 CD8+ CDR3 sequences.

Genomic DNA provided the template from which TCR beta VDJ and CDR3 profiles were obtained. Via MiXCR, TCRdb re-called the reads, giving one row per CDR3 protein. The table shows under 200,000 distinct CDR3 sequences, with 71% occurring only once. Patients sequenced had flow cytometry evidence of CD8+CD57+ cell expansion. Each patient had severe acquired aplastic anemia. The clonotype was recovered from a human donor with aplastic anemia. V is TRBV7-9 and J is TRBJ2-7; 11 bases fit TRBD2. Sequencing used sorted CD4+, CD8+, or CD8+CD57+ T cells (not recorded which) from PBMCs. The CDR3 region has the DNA TGTGCCAGCAGCTCCGGGACTAGCGGATCCTACGAGCAGTACTTC. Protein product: CASSSGTSGSYEQYF.